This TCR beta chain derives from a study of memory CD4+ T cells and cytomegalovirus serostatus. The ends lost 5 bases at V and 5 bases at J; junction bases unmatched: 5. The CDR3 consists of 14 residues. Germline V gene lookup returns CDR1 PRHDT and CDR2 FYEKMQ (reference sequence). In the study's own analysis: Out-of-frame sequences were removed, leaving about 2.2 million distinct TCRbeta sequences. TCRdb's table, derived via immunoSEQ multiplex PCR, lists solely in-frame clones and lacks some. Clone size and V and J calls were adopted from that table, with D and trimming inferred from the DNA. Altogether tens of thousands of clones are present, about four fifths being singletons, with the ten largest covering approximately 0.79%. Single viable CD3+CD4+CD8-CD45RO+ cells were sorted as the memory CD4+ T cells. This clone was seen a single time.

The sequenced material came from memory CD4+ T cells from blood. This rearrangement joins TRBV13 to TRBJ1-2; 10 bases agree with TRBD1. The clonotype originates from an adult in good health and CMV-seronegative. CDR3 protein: CASSRRQGAYGYTF. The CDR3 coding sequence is TGTGCCAGCAGCCGACGACAGGGGGCATATGGCTACACCTTC.